This passage covers 13 T cell receptor beta chains from one sample sequenced in a study of blood T cell repertoires in COVID-19. Some clones are missing from TCRdb's copy, which holds only in-frame ones; the method was immunoSEQ multiplex PCR. The data contain hundreds of thousands of clones, around 86% of them singletons. The sequencing input was peripheral blood. These receptors were collected from a woman aged 25 to 45 with active or convalescent COVID-19.

The genes are TRBV6-5 and TRBJ2-3, with TRBD2 identical over 10 bases. The ends lost 4 bases at V and 1 base at J; junction bases unmatched: 5. Germline CDR1 MNHEY, CDR2 SVGAGI. The length of the CDR3 is 16 residues. The CDR3 DNA sequence: TGTGCCAGCAGTTTGGGACTAGCGTATGGCACAGATACGCAGTATTTT. It yields the protein CASSLGLAYGTDTQYF.

This clone turned up a few times. The V and J genes are TRBV5-1 and TRBJ1-1; D possibly corresponds to TRBD1 (5 bases). The CDR3 runs 12 residues. The germline V gene has CDR1 SGHRS and CDR2 YFSETQ. V gave up 2 bases and J gave up 8 bases, with 10 bases separating them. The CDR3 loop reads CASSFDSLEAFF. As DNA, the CDR3 is TGCGCCAGCAGCTTCGACAGCTTAGAAGCTTTCTTT.

The gene calls are TRBV6-5 and TRBJ2-2, with 8 nucleotides matching TRBD2. The CDR3 consists of 15 residues. With V trimmed by 8 bases and J by 7 bases, 12 bases remained unmatched. CDR1 MNHEY and CDR2 SVGAGI come from the germline V gene. DNA of the CDR3: TGTGCCAGCGGGAGCGGGAGAACCCCAGGCGGGGAGCTGTTTTTT. Translation: CASGSGRTPGGELFF.

The chain couples TRBV6-5 to TRBJ1-1; D gene unclear. This CDR3 is built from 11 residues. V was trimmed by 8 bases and J by 6 bases, leaving 10 bases between them. Germline-derived CDR1 and CDR2 are MNHEY and SVGAGI. Here the CDR3 DNA reads TGTGCCAGCTATCGGGAGTCTGAAGCTTTCTTT. This gives the protein CASYRESEAFF.

Here the CDR3 reads CAISGPSGTGNSPLHF. The CDR3 DNA is TGTGCCATCAGTGGGCCCTCCGGGACAGGGAATTCACCCCTCCACTTT. V usage is TRBV10-3 and J usage is TRBJ1-6, with TRBD1 identical over 9 bases. This CDR3 spans 16 amino acids. The J segment lost 7 bases and the V segment lost 4 bases, leaving 8 bases of the junction unmatched. Germline-derived CDR1 and CDR2 are ENHRY and SYGVKD.

The V gene is TRBV5-1, the J gene TRBJ1-1, with D maybe TRBD1 (5 bases). The germline CDR1 and CDR2 sequences are SGHRS and YFSETQ. There are 13 residues in the CDR3. Trimming removed 2 bases at V and 7 bases at J, with 12 bases between. In DNA, the CDR3 is TGCGCCAGCAGCTTCCTTGGAGACAGTGAAGCTTTCTTT. Protein: CASSFLGDSEAFF.

The chain joins TRBV5-6 to TRBJ2-7, with D tentatively TRBD2 (6 bases). V lost 7 bases, J lost 5 bases, and 19 bases lay in between. Germline CDR1 SGHDT, CDR2 YYEEEE. This CDR3 is 14 amino acids long. CDR3 in amino acids: CASGGTLASDEQYF. The CDR3 DNA reads as TGTGCCAGCGGAGGGACGCTAGCGTCGGACGAGCAGTACTTC.

CDR3 in DNA: TGTGCCAGCAGCCTCTACCGGGACAGTAACTATGGCTACACCTTC. Translating it yields CASSLYRDSNYGYTF. The chain combines TRBV7-8 with TRBJ1-2; 7 positions match TRBD1. Germline V gene sequence: CDR1 SGHVS, CDR2 FQNEAQ. V lost 5 bases to trimming and J lost 1 base; unmatched junction nucleotides: 7. This CDR3 comprises 15 residues.

The chain combines TRBV24-1 with TRBJ2-3; D not certain. Germline assignment: CDR1 KGHDR and CDR2 SFDVKD. With 9 bases removed from V and 2 bases from J, the gap between germline ends came to 11 bases. This CDR3 has 13 amino acids. CDR3 sequence: CATRHQDTDTQYF. The CDR3 nucleotides are TGTGCCACCCGACACCAAGACACAGATACGCAGTATTTT.

The table lists this clone with a few counts. The chain employs TRBV18 and TRBJ1-1; D is unclear. CDR1 KGHSH and CDR2 LQKENI come from the germline V gene. V lost 6 bases and J 2 bases, leaving 13 bases between the germline ends. This CDR3 contains 14 residues. DNA of the CDR3: TGTGCCAGCTCCCCCGCCCCAGGTAACACTGAAGCTTTCTTT. Translated: CASSPAPGNTEAFF.

Notes on this clone: Different DNA sequences within this sample yield the same CDR3. This CDR3 is CASSLDGANYGYTF. The CDR3 nucleotides read TGCGCCAGCAGCTTGGACGGAGCTAACTATGGCTACACCTTC. The chain is built from TRBV5-1 and TRBJ1-2; D is undetermined. V gave up 0 bases and J gave up 0 bases, with 6 bases separating them. Germline CDR1 and CDR2: SGHRS and YFSETQ. The CDR3 extends over 14 amino acids.

The rearrangement uses TRBV19 and TRBJ2-2, with TRBD1 identical over 7 bases. Germline V gives CDR1 LNHDA, CDR2 SQIVND (reference sequence). The length of the CDR3 is 15 residues. With V trimmed by 7 bases and J by 5 bases, 10 bases remained unmatched. CDR3 protein: CASKSPGTETGELFF. The DNA for the CDR3 is TGTGCCAGTAAGTCGCCCGGGACAGAGACCGGGGAGCTGTTTTTT.

This chain connects TRBV4-1 to TRBJ2-7; the D gene is possibly TRBD2 (5 bases). CDR3 length: 14 residues. Germline V gene lookup returns CDR1 MGHRA and CDR2 YSYEKL. With 3 bases removed from V and 2 bases from J, the gap between germline ends came to 11 bases. The CDR3 bases are TGCGCCAGCAGCCACCGCGGCGGGCCCTACGAGCAGTACTTC. It yields the protein CASSHRGGPYEQYF.